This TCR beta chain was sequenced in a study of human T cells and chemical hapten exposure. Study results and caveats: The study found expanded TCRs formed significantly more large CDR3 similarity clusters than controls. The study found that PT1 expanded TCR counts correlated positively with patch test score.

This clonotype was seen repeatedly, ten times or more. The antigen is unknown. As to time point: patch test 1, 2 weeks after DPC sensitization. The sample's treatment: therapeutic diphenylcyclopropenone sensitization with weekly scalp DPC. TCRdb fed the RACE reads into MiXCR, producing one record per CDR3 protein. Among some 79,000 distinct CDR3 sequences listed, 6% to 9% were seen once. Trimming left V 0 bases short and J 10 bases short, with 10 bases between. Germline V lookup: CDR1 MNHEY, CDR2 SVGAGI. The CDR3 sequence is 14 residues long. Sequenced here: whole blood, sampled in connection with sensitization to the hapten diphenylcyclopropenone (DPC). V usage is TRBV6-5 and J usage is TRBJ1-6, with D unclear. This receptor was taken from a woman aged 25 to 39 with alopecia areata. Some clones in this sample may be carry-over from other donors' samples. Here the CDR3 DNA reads TGTGCCAGCAGTTACTCGTTTATCCACTCACCCCTCCACTTT. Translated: CASSYSFIHSPLHF.